The T cell receptor beta chain under discussion was sequenced for a study of beta chain features in type 1 diabetes. The V gene lost 4 bases and the J gene lost 1 base, with 7 bases spanning the gap. The CDR3 is 13 residues long. The germline V gene has CDR1 MNHNS and CDR2 SASEGT. Of note for this clone: Other DNA sequences from this sample encode an identical CDR3 as well.

Investigators reverse transcribed all isolated RNA, so they sequenced expressed TCRB transcripts. An average of roughly 4 million reads was obtained for naive, central memory and regulatory T cell samples. Assay: immunoSEQ multiplex PCR; the TCRdb copy retains only in-frame clones and omits some. The sample shows about 320,000 clones, less than 15% of them seen only once. Sequencing input: central memory CD4+ T cells from blood. This clonotype was sampled from a man younger than 45 in good health. The J gene is TRBJ2-5, the V gene TRBV6-1; weak D call: TRBD1 (6 bases). Here the CDR3 DNA reads TGTGCCAGCAGTGCGACAGGCCAAGAGACCCAGTACTTC. It is translated as CASSATGQETQYF.